The following is a T cell receptor (beta chain) sequence with its context. The sample holds many counts of this clonotype. Its antigen target is currently unknown. The sample holds no much larger clone one base away, and base qualities are not on file. These data originate in a study of T cells in Graves' hyperthyroidism and ophthalmopathy (dated by TCRdb to about 2019). Some background on the complete study: Peripheral blood was collected at initial diagnosis, before any treatment. An independent validation cohort of under 20 hyperthyroidism patients and approximately 15 patients who later progressed to ophthalmopathy tested prospective prediction of ophthalmopathy. The study also compared thyroid tissue and blood T-cell repertoires from five or six Graves' hyperthyroidism patients. Once sampling was done, hyperthyroidism patients were given methimazole at a starting dose of 30 mg daily, whereas ophthalmopathy patients were given high-dose intravenous methylprednisolone. The 75 to 100 discovery patients were randomly split 7:3 into training and test sets. To identify distinguishing TCR V-J signatures, a discovery cohort of 90 to 100 patients was used, comprising 40 to 45 with Graves' ophthalmopathy and around 60 with stable Graves' hyperthyroidism. The paper reports TCR Vbeta CDR3 sequencing of 135 peripheral blood samples: over 40 ophthalmopathy, fewer than 85 hyperthyroidism and approximately 17 progressor patients.

The paper's findings and limits, for the study overall: In validation, the model predicted progression to ophthalmopathy with approximately 69% sensitivity and about 73% specificity, a median of approximately 6.7 months before onset. No statistical method was used to set the sample size in advance, and investigators knew the group allocation. Ophthalmopathy was separated from stable hyperthyroidism by a 13 V-J signature model, with around 90% sensitivity and about 81% specificity obtained in cross-validation and 80%/75% obtained in testing. Blood samples also contained most of the expanded thyroid clonotypes (frequency above 0.001), which suggests that blood repertoires may reflect thyroid immune responses.

Amplification of TCR beta CDR3 regions was carried out from RNA transcripts. The first round of RT-PCR for the TCR CDR3 was performed with the HTBI primer set and the Qiagen OneStep RT-PCR kit. The libraries were constructed in a second round of multiplex PCR and then size-selected and purified. Paired-end sequencing of the libraries was performed with 100 bp reads on an Illumina HiSeq2000. The authors' pipeline ran thus. SOAPnuke was used to process the raw data, removing reads that contained adapters or uncalled bases, had a mean Phred below 15, or lacked an exact match to the constant primer or identifier. COPE v1.2.5 was used to merge high-quality paired reads, and clonotypes were defined as unique nucleotide sequences. MiTCR v1.1 was used to align clonotypes to the IMGT TRBV, TRBD and TRBJ reference segments. Analysis was restricted to V-J combinations with a frequency above 0.0001, which covered 99.2% of repertoires. A TCS score was defined as the ratio between F50 (clonal expansion) and ExV (chaos), using BLOSUM62-based TCRdist between CDR3 peptides within each V-J. Welch's t-statistics and random forest reduced roughly 530 V-J features to around 14, which were used in a naive Bayes classifier (R e1071). Clones were called with MiXCR by TCRdb after fastp trimmed the public reads at Q25, and only in-frame beta chains were retained. Rows are combined by CDR3 protein, so each entry shows the most common genes and DNA. The V and J calls follow TCRdb's processing rather than the paper's. The sample table contains about 180,000 distinct CDR3 sequences; only one count was recorded for 9.4% of them. Of the sample, over 20% is held by the ten largest clones.

The CDR3 sequence holds 15 residues, the cysteine and phenylalanine included. The CDR3 DNA has 45 bases and is translated from base 1. V is pruned by 6 bases and J by 9 bases, leaving 13 bases of the junction without a gene match. According to the germline V gene, CDR1 reads MDHEN and CDR2 reads SYDVKM. Hyperthyroidism patients were newly diagnosed, had a disease duration of under 2 months, and were aged 18 to 65 years. The study excluded patients with uncontrolled infections, other autoimmune diseases, pregnancy or lactation. Diagnoses were established on the basis of clinical symptoms, serum thyroxine and TRAb, thyroid ultrasound, and orbital computed tomography. Blood from progressor patients was drawn when they were first diagnosed with hyperthyroidism, before any ophthalmopathy symptoms appeared. PBMCs were isolated from about 9.1 ml of fresh peripheral blood by Ficoll-Paque density gradient centrifugation. Patients classed as progressors first received a Graves' hyperthyroidism diagnosis and then went on to develop ophthalmopathy during follow-up. Total RNA was extracted using Trizol reagent, and RNA quality was assessed on an Agilent 2100 Bioanalyzer.

In this chain, TRBV28 is recombined with TRBJ2-1; 8 nucleotides in the junction match TRBD2. This receptor was obtained from a woman between 18 and 29 years old with Graves' hyperthyroidism that later progressed to Graves' ophthalmopathy. The sequencing input was blood. The CDR3 is CASSQARGGLSEQFF. In nucleotide form, the sequence is TGTGCCAGCAGCCAGGCCCGGGGGGGCTTGAGTGAGCAGTTCTTC.